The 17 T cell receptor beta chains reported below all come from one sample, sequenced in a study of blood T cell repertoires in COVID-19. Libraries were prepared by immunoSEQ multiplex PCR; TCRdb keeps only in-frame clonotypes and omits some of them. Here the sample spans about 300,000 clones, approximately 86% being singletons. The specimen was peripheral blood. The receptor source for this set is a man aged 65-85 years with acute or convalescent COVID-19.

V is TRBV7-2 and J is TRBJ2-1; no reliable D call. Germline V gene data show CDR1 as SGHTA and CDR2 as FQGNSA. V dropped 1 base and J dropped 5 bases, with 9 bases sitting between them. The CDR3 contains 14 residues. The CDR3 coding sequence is TGTGCCAGCAGCTTAGATCCAGATAACAATGAGCAGTTCTTC. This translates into CASSLDPDNNEQFF.

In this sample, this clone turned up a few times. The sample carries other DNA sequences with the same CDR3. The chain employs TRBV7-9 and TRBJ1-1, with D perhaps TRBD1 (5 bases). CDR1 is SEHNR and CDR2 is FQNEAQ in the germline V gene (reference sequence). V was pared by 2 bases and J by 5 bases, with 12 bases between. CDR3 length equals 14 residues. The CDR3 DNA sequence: TGTGCCAGCAGCTTATACTCGGGGGTTACTGAAGCTTTCTTT. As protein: CASSLYSGVTEAFF.

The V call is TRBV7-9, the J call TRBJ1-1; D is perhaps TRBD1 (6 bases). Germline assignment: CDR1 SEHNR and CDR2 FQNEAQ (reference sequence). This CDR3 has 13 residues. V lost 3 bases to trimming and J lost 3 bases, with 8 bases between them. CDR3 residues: CASSFSGDTEAFF. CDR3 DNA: TGTGCCAGCAGCTTTTCAGGGGACACTGAAGCTTTCTTT. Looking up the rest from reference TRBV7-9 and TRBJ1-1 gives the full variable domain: DTGVSQNPRHKITKRGQNVTFRCDPISEHNRLYWYRQTLGQGPEFLTYFQNEAQLEKSRLLSDRFSAERPKGSFSTLEIQRTEQGDSAMYLCASSFSGDTEAFFGQGTRLTVV.

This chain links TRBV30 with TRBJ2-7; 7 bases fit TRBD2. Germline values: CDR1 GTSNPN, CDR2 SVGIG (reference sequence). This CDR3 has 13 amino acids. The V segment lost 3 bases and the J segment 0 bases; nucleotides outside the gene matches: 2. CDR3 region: CAWRKRDSYEQYF. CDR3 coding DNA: TGTGCCTGGAGAAAGCGGGACTCCTACGAGCAGTACTTC.

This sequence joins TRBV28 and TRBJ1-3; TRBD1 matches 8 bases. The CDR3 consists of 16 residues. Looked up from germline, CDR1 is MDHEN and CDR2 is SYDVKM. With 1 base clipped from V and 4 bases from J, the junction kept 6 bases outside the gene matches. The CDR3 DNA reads TGTGCCAGCAGTTTATCTCAGGGGGCGGGCGGAAACACCATATATTTT. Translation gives CASSLSQGAGGNTIYF.

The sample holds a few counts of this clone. The CDR3 nucleotides read TGTGCCAGCAGCTCATCGGTGGATACGCAGTATTTT. It is translated as CASSSSVDTQYF. This sequence joins TRBV11-2 and TRBJ2-3, with no clear D. The germline V gene encodes CDR1 SGHAT and CDR2 FQNNGV. This CDR3 has 12 amino acids. Trimming removed 4 bases from V and 6 bases from J, with 8 bases in between.

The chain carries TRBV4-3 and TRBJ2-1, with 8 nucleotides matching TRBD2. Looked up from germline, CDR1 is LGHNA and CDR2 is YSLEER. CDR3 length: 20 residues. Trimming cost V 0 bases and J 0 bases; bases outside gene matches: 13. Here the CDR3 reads CASSQDWAAGVISSYNEQFF. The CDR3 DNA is TGCGCCAGCAGCCAAGATTGGGCAGCGGGGGTCATCAGCTCCTACAATGAGCAGTTCTTC.

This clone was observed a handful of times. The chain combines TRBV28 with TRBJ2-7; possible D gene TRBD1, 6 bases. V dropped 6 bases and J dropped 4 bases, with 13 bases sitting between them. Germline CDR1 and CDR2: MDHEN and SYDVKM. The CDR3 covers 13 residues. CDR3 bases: TGTGCCAGCAGGACAGGTCAGATTTACGAGCAGTACTTC. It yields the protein CASRTGQIYEQYF. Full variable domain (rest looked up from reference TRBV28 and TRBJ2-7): DVKVTQSSRYLVKRTGEKVFLECVQDMDHENMFWYRQDPGLGLRLIYFSYDVKMKEKGDIPEGYSVSREKKERFSLILESASTNQTSMYLCASRTGQIYEQYFGPGTRLTVT.

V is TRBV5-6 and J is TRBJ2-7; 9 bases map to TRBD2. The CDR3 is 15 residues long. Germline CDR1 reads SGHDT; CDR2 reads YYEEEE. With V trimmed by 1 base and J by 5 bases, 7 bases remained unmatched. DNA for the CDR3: TGTGCCAGCAGCTTGCCGGGACTAGCAGACCACGAGCAGTACTTC. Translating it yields CASSLPGLADHEQYF.

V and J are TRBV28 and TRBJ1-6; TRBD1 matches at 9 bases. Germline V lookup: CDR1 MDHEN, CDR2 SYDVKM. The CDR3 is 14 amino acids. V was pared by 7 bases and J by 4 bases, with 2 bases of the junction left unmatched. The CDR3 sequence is CASNGQGYNSPLHF. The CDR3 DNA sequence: TGTGCCAGCAACGGACAGGGGTATAATTCACCCCTCCACTTT.

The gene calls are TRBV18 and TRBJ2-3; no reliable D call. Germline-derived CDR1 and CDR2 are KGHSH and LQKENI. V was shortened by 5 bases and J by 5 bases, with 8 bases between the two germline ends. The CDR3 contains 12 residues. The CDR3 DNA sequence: TGTGCCAGCTCAGTTGCCGGAGATACGCAGTATTTT. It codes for CASSVAGDTQYF.

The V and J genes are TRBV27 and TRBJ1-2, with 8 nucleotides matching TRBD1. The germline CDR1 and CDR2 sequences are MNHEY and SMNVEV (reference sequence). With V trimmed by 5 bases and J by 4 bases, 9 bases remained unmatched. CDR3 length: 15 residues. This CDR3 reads CASSPADRATYGYTF. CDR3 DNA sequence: TGTGCCAGCAGTCCGGCGGACAGGGCCACCTATGGCTACACCTTC.

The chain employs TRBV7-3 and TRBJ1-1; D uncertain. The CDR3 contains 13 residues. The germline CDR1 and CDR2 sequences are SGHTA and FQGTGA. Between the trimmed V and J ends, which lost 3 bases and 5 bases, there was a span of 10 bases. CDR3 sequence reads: CASSFDARTEAFF. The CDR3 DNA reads TGTGCCAGCAGCTTTGACGCGAGGACTGAAGCTTTCTTT.

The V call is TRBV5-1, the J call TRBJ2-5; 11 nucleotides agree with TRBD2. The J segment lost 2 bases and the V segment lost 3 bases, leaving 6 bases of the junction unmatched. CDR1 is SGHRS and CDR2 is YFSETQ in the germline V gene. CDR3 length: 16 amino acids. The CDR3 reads CASSSGTSGFQETQYF. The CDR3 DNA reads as TGCGCCAGCAGCTCTGGGACTAGCGGATTTCAAGAGACCCAGTACTTC. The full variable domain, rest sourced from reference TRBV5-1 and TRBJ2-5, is KAGVTQTPRYLIKTRGQQVTLSCSPISGHRSVSWYQQTPGQGLQFLFEYFSETQRNKGNFPGRFSGRQFSNSRSEMNVSTLELGDSALYLCASSSGTSGFQETQYFGPGTRLLVL.

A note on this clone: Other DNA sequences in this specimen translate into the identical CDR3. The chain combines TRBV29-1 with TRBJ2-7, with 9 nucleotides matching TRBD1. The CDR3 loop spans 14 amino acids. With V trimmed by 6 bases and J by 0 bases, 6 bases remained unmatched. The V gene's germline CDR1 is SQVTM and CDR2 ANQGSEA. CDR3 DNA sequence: TGCAGCGTCTCCGGGACAGGGAGCTCCTACGAGCAGTACTTC. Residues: CSVSGTGSSYEQYF.

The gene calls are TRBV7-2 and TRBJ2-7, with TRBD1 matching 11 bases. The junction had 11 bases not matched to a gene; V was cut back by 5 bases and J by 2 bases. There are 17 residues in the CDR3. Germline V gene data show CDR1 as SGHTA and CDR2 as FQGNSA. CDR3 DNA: TGTGCCAGCAGCCCGGACAGGGGGCCTTTCTCGGCCTACGAGCAGTACTTC. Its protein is CASSPDRGPFSAYEQYF.

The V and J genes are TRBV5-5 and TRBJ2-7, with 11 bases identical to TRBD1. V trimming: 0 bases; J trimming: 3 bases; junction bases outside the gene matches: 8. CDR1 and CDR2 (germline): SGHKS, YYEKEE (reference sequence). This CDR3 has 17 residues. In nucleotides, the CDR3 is TGTGCCAGCAGCTTGGGACGGTCCGGGACAGGGGGCTACGAGCAGTACTTC. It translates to CASSLGRSGTGGYEQYF.